This T cell receptor beta chain was retrieved from a study of T cell repertoires in cytomegalovirus infection (dated by TCRdb to between 2019 and 2020). A note on the overall study: The peptide stimulations were aimed at well-studied HLA-B-restricted epitopes as well as recently identified HLA-C-restricted CMV epitopes, whose presentation resists viral immunomodulation. Donor HLA type was relevant to the analysis, because carriage of CMV infection together with the matching HLA type was indicated by public TCR beta signatures.

The V end gives up 0 bases and the J end 4 bases, leaving 14 bases in the junction not matched to a gene. Sequences MNHEY (CDR1) and SVGEGT (CDR2) are obtained from the germline V gene. The CDR3 goes from the cysteine to the valine over 20 residues. The CDR3 DNA has 60 bases and is translated from base 1. This clonotype was counted between two and nine times. The antigen it binds to is not known. No base quality values were provided; no much bigger clone lies one nucleotide off. TCRdb lists the instrument as Illumina HiSeq 1500. TCRdb reprocessing: public reads trimmed at Q25 with fastp, clones called with MiXCR, in-frame beta chains kept. All rows with the same CDR3 protein become a single entry with the most common DNA and genes. For this sample there are 830,000 or so distinct CDR3 sequences; 30% to 35% appear just once. Of the sample, 9.5% to 15% is held by the ten largest clones. The label giving this sample's treatment or condition can be read as: in vitro stimulation with specific CMV peptide epitopes to enrich CMV-specific T cells.

Here is what the overall study found, with its caveats: In both this cohort and an independent cohort of 352 donors, the cumulative frequency of public TCR beta family members distinguished carriers of CMV infection plus the relevant HLA type. The ex vivo response was dominated by HLA-C-restricted CMV-specific TCR beta clonotypes, which also provided the single most frequent clonotype in two of eight donors.

This receptor chain uses TRBV6-2 or TRBV6-3 and TRBJ2-7; TRBD2 aligns with 14 central bases. The specimen comprised cultured CD8+ T cells from PBMCs, sampled from culture after CMV antigen stimulation. The sequence derives from a human donor in good health (CMV status not recorded). Some clones in this sample may be carry-over from other donors' samples. The CDR3 reads as follows: CASSYSRRTSGGQSGYEQYV. The DNA is as follows: TGTGCCAGCAGTTACTCCCGAAGGACTAGCGGGGGGCAAAGCGGGTACGAGCAGTACGTC.